This T cell receptor beta chain stems from a study of identical twins. Study-wide results and limits: Partial confounding of zero-insertion analyses by invariant MAIT and iNKT cells was possible. Cord blood beta clonotypes present at high abundance carried fewer insertions; no such pattern appeared in memory repertoires. The models gave estimates that fell short of the out-of-frame TCR alpha sharing seen in monozygotic twins.

This clonotype occurred a few times. The antigen is unknown. CDR3 length equals 18 residues. V gave up 5 bases and J gave up 5 bases, with 25 bases separating them. From germline, CDR1 is SGHAT and CDR2 FQDESV (reference sequence). Carrying unique molecular identifiers, the cDNA also gained a universal primer site through template switching. TCRdb re-derived calls from the 5' RACE reads in MiXCR, one entry per CDR3 protein. The table includes about 700,000 distinct CDR3 sequences, around 8.3% detected once. These data also featured in a second study, about yellow fever vaccine responses in identical twins.

Sequences were obtained from PBMCs. The TCR originated in a woman aged 18-29 years in good health. The V and J genes are TRBV11-1 and TRBJ2-1; D gene unclear. The CDR3 is CASSPSVSGRLVHNEQFF. The CDR3 DNA is TGTGCCAGCAGCCCCTCCGTTTCGGGCCGTCTCGTGCACAATGAGCAGTTCTTC.